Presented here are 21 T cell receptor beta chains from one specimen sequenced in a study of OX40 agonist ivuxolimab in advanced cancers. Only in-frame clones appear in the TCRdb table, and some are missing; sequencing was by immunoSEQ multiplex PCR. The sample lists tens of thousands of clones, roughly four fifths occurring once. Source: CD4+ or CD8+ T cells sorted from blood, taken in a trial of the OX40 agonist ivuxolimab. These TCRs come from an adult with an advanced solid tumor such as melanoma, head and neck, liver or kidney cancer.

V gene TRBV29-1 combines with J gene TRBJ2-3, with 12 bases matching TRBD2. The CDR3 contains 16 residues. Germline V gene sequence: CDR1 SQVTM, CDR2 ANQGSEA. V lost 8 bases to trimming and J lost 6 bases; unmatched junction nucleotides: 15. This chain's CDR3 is CSPPRPSGGEGDTQYF. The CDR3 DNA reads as TGCAGCCCCCCACGGCCTAGCGGGGGGGAGGGGGATACGCAGTATTTT.

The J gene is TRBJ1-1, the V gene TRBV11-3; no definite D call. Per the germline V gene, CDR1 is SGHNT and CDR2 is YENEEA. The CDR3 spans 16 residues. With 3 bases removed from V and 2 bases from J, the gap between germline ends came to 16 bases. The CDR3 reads CASSFARFRGNTEAFF. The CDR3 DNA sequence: TGTGCCAGCAGCTTTGCGCGATTCCGCGGAAACACTGAAGCTTTCTTT. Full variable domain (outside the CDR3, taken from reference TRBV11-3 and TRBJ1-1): EAGVVQSPRYKIIEKKQPVAFWCNPISGHNTLYWYLQNLGQGPELLIRYENEEAVDDSQLPKDRFSAERLKGVDSTLKIQPAELGDSAVYLCASSFARFRGNTEAFFGQGTRLTVV.

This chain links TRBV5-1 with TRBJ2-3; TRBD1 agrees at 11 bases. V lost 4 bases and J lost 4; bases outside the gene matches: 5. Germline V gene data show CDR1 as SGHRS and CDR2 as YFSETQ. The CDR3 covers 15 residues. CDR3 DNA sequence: TGCGCCAGCAGCATTGGACAGGGGGCATCAGATACGCAGTATTTT. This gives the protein CASSIGQGASDTQYF.

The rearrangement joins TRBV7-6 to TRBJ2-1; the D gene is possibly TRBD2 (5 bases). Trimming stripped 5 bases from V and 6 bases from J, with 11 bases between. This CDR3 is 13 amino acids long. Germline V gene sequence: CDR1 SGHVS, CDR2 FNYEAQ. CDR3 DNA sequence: TGTGCCAGCAGCGCCCCGCGGGCCAATGAGCAGTTCTTC. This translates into CASSAPRANEQFF.

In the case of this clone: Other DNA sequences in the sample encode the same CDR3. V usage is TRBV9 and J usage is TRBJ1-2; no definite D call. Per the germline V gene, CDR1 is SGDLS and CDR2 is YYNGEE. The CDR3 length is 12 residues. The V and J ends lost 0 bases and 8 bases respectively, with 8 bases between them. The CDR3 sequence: CASSVGPGGYTF. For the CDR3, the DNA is TGTGCCAGCAGCGTAGGGCCGGGGGGCTACACCTTC.

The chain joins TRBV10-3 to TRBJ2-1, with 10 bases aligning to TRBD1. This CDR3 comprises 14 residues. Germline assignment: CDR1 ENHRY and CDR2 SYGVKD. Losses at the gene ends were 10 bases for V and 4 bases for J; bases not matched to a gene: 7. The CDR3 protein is CATRGDRGYNEQFF. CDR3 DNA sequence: TGTGCCACCAGGGGGGACAGGGGATACAATGAGCAGTTCTTC.

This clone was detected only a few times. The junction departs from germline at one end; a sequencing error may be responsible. The CDR3 DNA reads as TGTGCCAGCAGATTGGATGTGGGAGGGTTAAATGAGCAGTTCTTC. Translation gives CASRLDVGGLNEQFF. The chain joins TRBV5-4 to TRBJ2-1, with 7 bases aligning to TRBD2. The CDR3 consists of 15 residues. Germline CDR1 SGHNT, CDR2 YYREEE (reference sequence).

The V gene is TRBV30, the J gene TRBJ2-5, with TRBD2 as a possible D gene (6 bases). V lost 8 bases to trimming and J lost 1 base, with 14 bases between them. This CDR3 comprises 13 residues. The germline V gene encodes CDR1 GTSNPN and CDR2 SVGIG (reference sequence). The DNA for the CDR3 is TGTGCCGGCCTAGCGAACGGCCAAGAGACCCAGTACTTC. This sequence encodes CAGLANGQETQYF. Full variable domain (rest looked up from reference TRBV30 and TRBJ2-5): SQTIHQWPATLVQPVGSPLSLECTVEGTSNPNLYWYRQAAGRGLQLLFYSVGIGQISSEVPQNLSASRPQDRQFILSSKKLLLSDSGFYLCAGLANGQETQYFGPGTRLLVL.

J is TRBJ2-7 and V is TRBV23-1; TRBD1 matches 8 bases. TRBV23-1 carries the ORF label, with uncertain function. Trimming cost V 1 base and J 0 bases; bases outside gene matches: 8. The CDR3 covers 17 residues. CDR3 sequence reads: CASSQYAGQASSYEQYF. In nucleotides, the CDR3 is TGCGCCAGCAGTCAATACGCGGGACAGGCGAGCTCCTACGAGCAGTACTTC.

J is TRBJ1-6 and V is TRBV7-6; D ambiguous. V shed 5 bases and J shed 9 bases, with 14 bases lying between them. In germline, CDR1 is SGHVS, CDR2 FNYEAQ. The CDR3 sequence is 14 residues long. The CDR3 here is CASSTEGRFSPLHF. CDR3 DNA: TGTGCCAGCAGCACCGAGGGAAGATTTTCACCCCTCCACTTT. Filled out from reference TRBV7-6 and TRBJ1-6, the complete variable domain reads GAGVSQSPRYKVTKRGQDVALRCDPISGHVSLYWYRQALGQGPEFLTYFNYEAQQDKSGLPNDRFSAERPEGSISTLTIQRTEQRDSAMYRCASSTEGRFSPLHFGNGTRLTVT.

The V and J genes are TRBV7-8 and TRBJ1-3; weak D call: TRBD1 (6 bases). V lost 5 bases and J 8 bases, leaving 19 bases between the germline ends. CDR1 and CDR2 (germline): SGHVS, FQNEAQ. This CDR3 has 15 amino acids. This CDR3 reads CASSPWTVPQDTIYF. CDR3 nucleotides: TGTGCCAGCAGCCCCTGGACAGTTCCCCAGGACACCATATATTTT.

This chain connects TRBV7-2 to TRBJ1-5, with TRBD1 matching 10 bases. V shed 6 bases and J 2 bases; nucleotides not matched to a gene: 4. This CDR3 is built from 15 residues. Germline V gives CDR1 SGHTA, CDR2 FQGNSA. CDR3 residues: CASRTGTGGNQPQHF. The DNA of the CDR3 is TGTGCCAGCAGAACCGGGACAGGGGGCAATCAGCCCCAGCATTTT. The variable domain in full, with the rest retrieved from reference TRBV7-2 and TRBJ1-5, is GAGVSQSPSNKVTEKGKDVELRCDPISGHTALYWYRQSLGQGLEFLIYFQGNSAPDKSGLPSDRFSAERTGGSVSTLTIQRTQQEDSAVYLCASRTGTGGNQPQHFGDGTRLSIL.

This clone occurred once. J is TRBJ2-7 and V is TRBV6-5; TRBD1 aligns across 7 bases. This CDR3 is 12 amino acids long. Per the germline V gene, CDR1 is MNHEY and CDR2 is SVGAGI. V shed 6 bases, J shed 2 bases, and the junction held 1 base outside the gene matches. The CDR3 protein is CASRGQPYEQYF. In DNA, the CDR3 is TGTGCCAGCAGGGGACAGCCCTACGAGCAGTACTTC.

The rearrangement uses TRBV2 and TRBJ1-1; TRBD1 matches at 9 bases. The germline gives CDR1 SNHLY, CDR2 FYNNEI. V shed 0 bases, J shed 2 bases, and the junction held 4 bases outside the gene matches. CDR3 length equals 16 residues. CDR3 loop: CASSEAWGQGNTEAFF. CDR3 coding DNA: TGTGCCAGCAGTGAAGCGTGGGGACAGGGAAACACTGAAGCTTTCTTT. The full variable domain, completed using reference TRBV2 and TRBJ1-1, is EPEVTQTPSHQVTQMGQEVILRCVPISNHLYFYWYRQILGQKVEFLVSFYNNEISEKSEIFDDQFSVERPDGSNFTLKIRSTKLEDSAMYFCASSEAWGQGNTEAFFGQGTRLTVV.

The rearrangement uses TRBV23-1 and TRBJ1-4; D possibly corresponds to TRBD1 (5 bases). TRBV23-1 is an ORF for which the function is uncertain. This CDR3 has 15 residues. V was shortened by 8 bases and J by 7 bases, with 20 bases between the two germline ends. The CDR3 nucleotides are TGCGCCAGCTGCGGGACCGCGATCAAGTTTGAAAAACTGTTTTTT. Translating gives CASCGTAIKFEKLFF.

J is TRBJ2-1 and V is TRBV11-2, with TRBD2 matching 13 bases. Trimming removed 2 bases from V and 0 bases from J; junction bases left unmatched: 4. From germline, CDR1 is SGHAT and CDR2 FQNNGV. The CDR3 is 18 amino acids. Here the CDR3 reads CASSLQGLAGVSYNEQFF. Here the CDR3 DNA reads TGTGCCAGCAGCTTACAAGGACTAGCGGGAGTCTCCTACAATGAGCAGTTCTTC.

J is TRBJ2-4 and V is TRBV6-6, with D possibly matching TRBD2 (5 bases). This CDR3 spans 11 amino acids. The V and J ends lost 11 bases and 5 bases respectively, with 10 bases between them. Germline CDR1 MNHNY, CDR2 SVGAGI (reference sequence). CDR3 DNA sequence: TGTGCCTCACACGGGGAAAACATTCAGTACTTC. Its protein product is CASHGENIQYF.

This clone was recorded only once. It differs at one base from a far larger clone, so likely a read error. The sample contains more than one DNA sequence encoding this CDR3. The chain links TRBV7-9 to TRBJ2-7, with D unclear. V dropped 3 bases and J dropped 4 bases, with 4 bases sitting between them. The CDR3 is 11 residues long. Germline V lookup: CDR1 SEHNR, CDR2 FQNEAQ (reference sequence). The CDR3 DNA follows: TGTGCCAGCAGCTTCCTTTACGAGCAGTACTTC. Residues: CASSFLYEQYF. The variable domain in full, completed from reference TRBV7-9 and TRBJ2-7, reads DTGVSQNPRHKITKRGQNVTFRCDPISEHNRLYWYRQTLGQGPEFLTYFQNEAQLEKSRLLSDRFSAERPKGSFSTLEIQRTEQGDSAMYLCASSFLYEQYFGPGTRLTVT.

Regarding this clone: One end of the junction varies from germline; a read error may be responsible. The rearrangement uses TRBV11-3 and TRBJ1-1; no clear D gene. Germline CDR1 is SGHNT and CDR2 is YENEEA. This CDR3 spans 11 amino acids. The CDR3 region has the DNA TGTGCCAGCAGCAAGAACACTGAGGCTTTCTTT. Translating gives CASSKNTEAFF. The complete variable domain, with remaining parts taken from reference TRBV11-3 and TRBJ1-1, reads EAGVVQSPRYKIIEKKQPVAFWCNPISGHNTLYWYLQNLGQGPELLIRYENEEAVDDSQLPKDRFSAERLKGVDSTLKIQPAELGDSAVYLCASSKNTEAFFGQGTRLTVV.

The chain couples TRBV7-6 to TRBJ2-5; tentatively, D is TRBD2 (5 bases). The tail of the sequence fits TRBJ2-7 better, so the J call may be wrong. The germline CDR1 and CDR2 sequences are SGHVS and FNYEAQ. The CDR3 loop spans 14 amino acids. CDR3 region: CASSLSGRSYEQYF. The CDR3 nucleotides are TGTGCCAGCAGCTTAAGCGGCCGCTCCTACGAGCAGTACTTC.

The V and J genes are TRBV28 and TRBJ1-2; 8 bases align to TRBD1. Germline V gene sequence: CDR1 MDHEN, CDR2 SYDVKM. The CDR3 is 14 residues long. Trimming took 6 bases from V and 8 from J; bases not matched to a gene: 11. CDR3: CASSSGTGSDGYTF. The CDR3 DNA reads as TGTGCCAGCAGCTCTGGGACAGGCAGCGACGGCTACACCTTC.